The entry that follows covers one T cell receptor (beta chain) sequence. Its antigen is unknown. The sample is drawn from a study of Ad26.COV2.S vaccination and SARS-CoV-2 variants. As for the study in general: Donor had been placed in the Ad26.COV2.S arm of the COV1001 trial. Study conclusions and caveats: The breadth of spike-specific CD8+ and CD4+ T cell responses after vaccination was reportedly substantial.

This sample's treatment: about 20 received Ad26.COV2.S at low or high dose, single or two shots; about five received placebo; per-sample allocation not given. Vaccine and placebo recipients were sampled on day 63 after the first injection. Data came from immunoSEQ multiplex PCR; TCRdb stores just in-frame clones and leaves some out. The profile shows 400,000 to 450,000 clones, about 90% of them singletons. Germline-derived CDR1 and CDR2 are SGHVS and FQNEAQ. J was trimmed by 0 bases and V by 4 bases; bases with no gene match: 6. The CDR3 is 16 amino acids. The rearrangement joins TRBV7-8 to TRBJ2-7, with 10 nucleotides matching TRBD2. The clonotype originates from a person aged 18-60 years who received the Ad26.COV2.S COVID-19 vaccine or a placebo. The starting material was peripheral blood, obtained in a trial of Ad26.COV2.S vaccine versus placebo. This CDR3 is CASSSLSGGNSYEQYF. As DNA, the CDR3 is TGTGCCAGCAGCTCTCTTAGCGGGGGGAACTCCTACGAGCAGTACTTC.